These 32 T cell receptor beta chains share one sample of origin, sequenced in a study of T cell responses to AZD1222 COVID-19 vaccine. Here immunoSEQ multiplex PCR was the method, and the copy in TCRdb shows in-frame clones only, minus some. Of about 140,000 clones listed, about 92% are singletons. Specimen: peripheral blood, collected on day 0 of AZD1222 vaccination. These receptors were collected from an adult in good health.

The V and J genes are TRBV7-9 and TRBJ1-2; D not resolved. Germline CDR1 SEHNR, CDR2 FQNEAQ (reference sequence). CDR3 length: 12 residues. Trimming removed 5 bases at V and 4 bases at J, with 8 bases between. This CDR3 is CASSHEIYGYTF. The CDR3 DNA reads as TGTGCCAGCAGCCACGAGATCTATGGCTACACCTTC.

The chain links TRBV6-2 or TRBV6-3 to TRBJ2-7; D may be TRBD2 (7 bases). CDR1 is MNHEY and CDR2 is SVGEGT in the germline V gene. V shed 0 bases and J shed 3 bases, with 12 bases lying between them. The CDR3 contains 15 residues. The CDR3 loop is CASSYSGGADYEQYF. Here the CDR3 DNA reads TGTGCCAGCAGTTACTCGGGGGGGGCGGACTACGAGCAGTACTTC.

The chain combines TRBV6-5 with TRBJ1-1; a possible D gene is TRBD1 (5 bases). From germline, CDR1 is MNHEY and CDR2 SVGAGI. The CDR3 length is 15 residues. V was shortened by 6 bases and J by 6 bases, with 20 bases between the two germline ends. The CDR3 bases are TGTGCCAGCAGAATCCAGGAGGCCCCGGGGGCTGAAGCTTTCTTT. It specifies CASRIQEAPGAEAFF.

The chain recombines TRBV6-5 with TRBJ1-1; tentative D call: TRBD1 (5 bases). V lost 6 bases and J lost 6, with 17 bases in between. CDR1 and CDR2 from the germline V gene are MNHEY and SVGAGI. The CDR3 spans 14 residues. The CDR3 sequence is CASSPVGGSAEAFF. CDR3 coding DNA: TGTGCCAGCAGCCCAGTCGGGGGTTCGGCTGAAGCTTTCTTT.

The chain joins TRBV27 to TRBJ1-6, with D possibly TRBD1 on 6 matching bases. The CDR3 spans 15 residues. The germline CDR1 and CDR2 sequences are MNHEY and SMNVEV (reference sequence). Trimming cost V 3 bases and J 8 bases, with 14 bases left between them. DNA for the CDR3: TGTGCCAGCAGTTTGAACAGGGAGTCAGATTCACCCCTCCACTTT. It specifies CASSLNRESDSPLHF.

The chain carries TRBV9 and TRBJ1-3; D unclear. This CDR3 is 17 amino acids long. V was cut by 3 bases and J by 2 bases, with 18 bases left in between. CDR1 and CDR2 from the germline V gene are SGDLS and YYNGEE. The CDR3 sequence is CASSEDGARFPGNTIYF. The DNA for the CDR3 is TGTGCCAGCAGCGAGGACGGAGCCCGATTCCCTGGAAACACCATATATTTT.

The chain combines TRBV27 with TRBJ1-1; no clear D. The germline V and J ends were trimmed by 2 bases and 0 bases, with 4 bases remaining between them. The CDR3 totals 13 residues. CDR1 is MNHEY and CDR2 is SMNVEV in the germline V gene (reference sequence). CDR3 sequence reads: CASSLVVNTEAFF. CDR3 coding DNA: TGTGCCAGCAGTTTAGTAGTGAACACTGAAGCTTTCTTT.

The rearrangement uses TRBV11-2 and TRBJ2-5; weak D call: TRBD1 (6 bases). There are 15 residues in the CDR3. CDR1 and CDR2 (germline): SGHAT, FQNNGV. The germline V and J ends were trimmed by 3 bases and 4 bases, with 15 bases remaining between them. CDR3 DNA sequence: TGTGCCAGCAGCTTGGGACACCTGGGGCCAGAGACCCAGTACTTC. As protein: CASSLGHLGPETQYF.

This sequence joins TRBV27 and TRBJ1-5; 8 positions match TRBD1. Trimming took 0 bases from V and 6 from J; bases not matched to a gene: 7. Germline CDR1 is MNHEY and CDR2 is SMNVEV (reference sequence). This CDR3 is 16 amino acids long. Written as DNA, the CDR3 is TGTGCCAGCAGTTTATCGGCAGCAGGGGGCTCTCAGCCCCAGCATTTT. Protein: CASSLSAAGGSQPQHF.

This chain links TRBV15 with TRBJ2-3; weak D call: TRBD2 (6 bases). V lost 5 bases and J lost 7, with 19 bases in between. Per germline, CDR1 LNHNV and CDR2 YYDKDF (reference sequence). The CDR3 length is 15 residues. CDR3 residues: CATSDRGLPPYTQYF. DNA for the CDR3: TGTGCCACCAGCGATAGGGGACTCCCTCCGTATACGCAGTATTTT.

Of note for this clone: One end of the junction varies from germline; a read error may be responsible. CDR3 residues: CASSPGGFHEQYF. Written as DNA, the CDR3 is TGTGCTAGCAGCCCCGGAGGGTTCCACGAGCAGTACTTC. The gene calls are TRBV7-7 and TRBJ2-7; D is perhaps TRBD2 (6 bases). The germline CDR1 and CDR2 sequences are SSHAT and FNYEAQ (reference sequence). This CDR3 is 13 amino acids long.

V usage is TRBV5-6 and J usage is TRBJ1-4, with 7 bases lining up with TRBD1. Germline CDR1 SGHDT, CDR2 YYEEEE. After removal of 2 bases from V and 8 bases from J, the junction contained 6 bases not matched to a gene. The CDR3 is 14 residues long. The CDR3 protein is CASSFQTGTEKLFF. The CDR3 DNA sequence: TGTGCCAGCAGCTTCCAGACAGGGACCGAAAAACTGTTTTTT.

The V call is TRBV30, the J call TRBJ2-1; unclear D gene. V was shortened by 7 bases and J by 5 bases, with 0 bases between the two germline ends. The germline V gene has CDR1 GTSNPN and CDR2 SVGIG (reference sequence). This CDR3 has 8 residues. CDR3 in amino acids: CAYNEQFF. DNA of the CDR3: TGTGCCTACAATGAGCAGTTCTTC.

The sample holds one count of this clone. The chain uses TRBV3-1 (or the pseudogene TRBV3-2) and TRBJ2-1; either TRBD1 or TRBD2 may fit D (5 bases each). The CDR3 sequence is 11 residues long. Germline CDR1 is LGHDT and CDR2 is YNNKEL (reference sequence). Trimming left V 4 bases short and J 10 bases short, with 8 bases between. The CDR3 region has the DNA TGTGCCAGCAGCCGAGAGGGGGAGCAGTTCTTC. Translated: CASSREGEQFF.

CDR3 amino acids: CSVAGIAGGLGETQYF. For the CDR3, the DNA is TGCAGCGTTGCAGGGATAGCGGGGGGGCTTGGGGAGACCCAGTACTTC. The rearrangement links TRBV29-1 to TRBJ2-5, with 11 bases matching TRBD2. Trimming at V came to 4 bases and at J to 5 bases, leaving 12 bases not matched to a gene. Germline loops: CDR1 SQVTM, CDR2 ANQGSEA. This CDR3 spans 16 amino acids. Full variable domain (outside the CDR3, taken from reference TRBV29-1 and TRBJ2-5): SAVISQKPSRDICQRGTSLTIQCQVDSQVTMMFWYRQQPGQSLTLIATANQGSEATYESGFVIDKFPISRPNLTFSTLTVSNMSPEDSSIYLCSVAGIAGGLGETQYFGPGTRLLVL.

The chain is built from TRBV5-1 and TRBJ1-1, with 8 bases lining up with TRBD1. The CDR3 contains 14 residues. The germline CDR1 and CDR2 sequences are SGHRS and YFSETQ. After removal of 2 bases from V and 2 bases from J, the junction contained 2 bases not matched to a gene. The CDR3 DNA reads TGCGCCAGCAGCTTCGGACAGGGCAACACTGAAGCTTTCTTT. Encoded protein: CASSFGQGNTEAFF. Looking up the rest from reference TRBV5-1 and TRBJ1-1 gives the full variable domain: KAGVTQTPRYLIKTRGQQVTLSCSPISGHRSVSWYQQTPGQGLQFLFEYFSETQRNKGNFPGRFSGRQFSNSRSEMNVSTLELGDSALYLCASSFGQGNTEAFFGQGTRLTVV.

This chain links TRBV11-2 with TRBJ2-5, with unresolved D. Germline V gene lookup returns CDR1 SGHAT and CDR2 FQNNGV. With 1 base removed from V and 4 bases from J, the gap between germline ends came to 7 bases. This CDR3 has 13 amino acids. CDR3 sequence reads: CASSLGFPETQYF. CDR3 DNA sequence: TGTGCCAGCAGCTTAGGTTTTCCAGAGACCCAGTACTTC.

The chain combines TRBV6-1 with TRBJ1-2; 9 positions match TRBD1. The CDR3 runs 15 residues. Trimming at V came to 1 base and at J to 5 bases, leaving 5 bases not matched to a gene. Germline values: CDR1 MNHNS, CDR2 SASEGT. This chain's CDR3 is CASSEEQGAIYGYTF. The CDR3 coding sequence is TGTGCCAGCAGTGAAGAACAGGGGGCGATTTATGGCTACACCTTC.

The CDR3 sequence: CASSPYLRDNEQFF. As DNA, the CDR3 is TGTGCCAGCAGTCCATACCTCCGGGACAATGAGCAGTTCTTC. The rearrangement joins TRBV27 to TRBJ2-1; D unclear. Germline V CDR1 and CDR2: MNHEY, SMNVEV (reference sequence). The CDR3 is made up of 14 amino acids. V was pared by 5 bases and J by 5 bases, with 13 bases between.

The genes are TRBV28 and TRBJ1-5; D perhaps matches TRBD1 (6 bases). Per the germline V gene, CDR1 is MDHEN and CDR2 is SYDVKM. The ends were cut back, 8 bases at V and 4 bases at J, with 15 bases in the middle. CDR3 length: 14 amino acids. CDR3 DNA sequence: TGTGCCAGCGACTTGGACAGAGAAAATCAGCCCCAGCATTTT. Its protein is CASDLDRENQPQHF.

This clone was seen once. This chain joins TRBV3-1 (or the pseudogene TRBV3-2) and TRBJ2-3, with D possibly TRBD2 on 7 matching bases. There are 15 residues in the CDR3. Germline CDR1 and CDR2: LGHDT and YNNKEL (reference sequence). Trimming took 4 bases from V and 3 from J, leaving 14 bases between them. CDR3 loop: CASSREGGHTDTQYF. The CDR3 nucleotides are TGTGCCAGCAGCCGGGAGGGGGGGCATACAGATACGCAGTATTTT.

The V gene is TRBV29-1, the J gene TRBJ2-3; D gene ambiguous. Germline CDR1 and CDR2: SQVTM and ANQGSEA. This CDR3 region has 14 residues. V lost 6 bases to trimming and J lost 0 bases, with 13 bases between them. The CDR3 nucleotides are TGCAGCGTAGTGCACCAAATCAGCACAGATACGCAGTATTTT. It yields the protein CSVVHQISTDTQYF.

The chain uses TRBV19 and TRBJ2-3; TRBD2 agrees at 9 bases. With V trimmed by 7 bases and J by 5 bases, 19 bases remained unmatched. The CDR3 is 18 residues long. CDR1 is LNHDA and CDR2 is SQIVND in the germline V gene (reference sequence). CDR3 DNA: TGTGCCAGTAAGCGGGATTCGATTGCGGGGGGGCATAGAGATACGCAGTATTTT. Protein product: CASKRDSIAGGHRDTQYF.

The CDR3 DNA reads as TGCGCCAGCAGCATGCGATCAGGCCTAGGGGCAGATACGCAGTATTTT. Protein: CASSMRSGLGADTQYF. This sequence joins TRBV5-1 and TRBJ2-3; weak D call: TRBD1 (5 bases). The CDR3 totals 16 residues. Germline V gives CDR1 SGHRS, CDR2 YFSETQ. The V end was cut by 4 bases, the J end by 4 bases, with 19 bases between.

The chain is built from TRBV7-2 and TRBJ1-5, with D uncertain. From germline, CDR1 is SGHTA and CDR2 FQGNSA. Trimming removed 1 base from V and 0 bases from J, with 7 bases in between. CDR3 length equals 15 residues. CDR3 region: CASSLGDYSNQPQHF. CDR3 DNA: TGTGCCAGCAGCTTAGGAGATTATAGCAATCAGCCCCAGCATTTT.

This clone has more than one count but fewer than ten. As DNA, the CDR3 is TGTGCCAGCAGCCAGACTAGCGGAGCTGCCCAGGACGAGCAGTACTTC. Translated: CASSQTSGAAQDEQYF. J is TRBJ2-7 and V is TRBV7-6; TRBD2 agrees at 9 bases. The CDR3 sequence is 16 residues long. V shed 5 bases and J 5 bases; nucleotides not matched to a gene: 13. CDR1 and CDR2 from the germline V gene are SGHVS and FNYEAQ.

A single count supports this clone. The chain links TRBV5-1 to TRBJ2-7; the match to TRBD2 covers 12 bases. The CDR3 is made up of 17 amino acids. Germline trimming cut 4 bases from V and 1 base from J; bases unmatched to any gene: 9. The germline gives CDR1 SGHRS, CDR2 YFSETQ. The CDR3 nucleotides read TGCGCCAGCAGCAAAGGGACTAGCGGGTGGATTTCCTACGAGCAGTACTTC. Amino acids: CASSKGTSGWISYEQYF.

V is TRBV11-2 and J is TRBJ1-5, with D hard to call. The CDR3 runs to 15 residues. Germline V gives CDR1 SGHAT, CDR2 FQNNGV. The ends were cut back, 2 bases at V and 4 bases at J, with 12 bases in the middle. The CDR3 loop reads CASSLNFGGNQPQHF. CDR3 nucleotides: TGTGCCAGCAGCTTAAATTTTGGTGGAAATCAGCCCCAGCATTTT. Looking up the rest from reference TRBV11-2 and TRBJ1-5 gives the full variable domain: EAGVAQSPRYKIIEKRQSVAFWCNPISGHATLYWYQQILGQGPKLLIQFQNNGVVDDSQLPKDRFSAERLKGVDSTLKIQPAKLEDSAVYLCASSLNFGGNQPQHFGDGTRLSIL.

V and J are TRBV7-8 and TRBJ2-7; D is perhaps TRBD1 (6 bases). Germline loops: CDR1 SGHVS, CDR2 FQNEAQ. V gave up 1 base and J gave up 5 bases, with 15 bases separating them. This CDR3 has 15 residues. This chain's CDR3 is CASSLVGASTNEQYF. CDR3 DNA: TGTGCCAGCAGCTTAGTGGGGGCGTCAACCAACGAGCAGTACTTC.

The rearrangement joins TRBV3-1 (or the pseudogene TRBV3-2) to TRBJ2-3; D possibly corresponds to TRBD2 (6 bases). V was clipped by 0 bases and J by 4 bases, with 14 bases between them. CDR3 length: 16 amino acids. Germline-derived CDR1 and CDR2 are LGHDT and YNNKEL (reference sequence). The CDR3 DNA reads as TGTGCCAGCAGCCAAGATTTTACGGGAGTAGCAGATACGCAGTATTTT. Translating gives CASSQDFTGVADTQYF.

V and J are TRBV29-1 and TRBJ1-1; TRBD1 is a possible D gene (6 bases). Looked up from germline, CDR1 is SQVTM and CDR2 is ANQGSEA. V lost 7 bases, J lost 1 base, and 13 bases lay in between. This CDR3 comprises 13 residues. The CDR3 sequence is CSGLEQGNTEAFF. CDR3 sequence (DNA): TGCAGCGGCTTAGAACAGGGGAACACTGAAGCTTTCTTT.

This clone was found once. The J gene is TRBJ2-2, the V gene TRBV4-3, with D unresolved. Germline V gene data show CDR1 as LGHNA and CDR2 as YSLEER. The CDR3 loop spans 14 amino acids. The ends were cut back, 4 bases at V and 5 bases at J, with 11 bases in the middle. CDR3 DNA: TGCGCCAGCAGCCCGACCCCTTGGACCGGGGAGCTGTTTTTT. Protein sequence: CASSPTPWTGELFF.